This is a list of T cell receptor beta chains from one sample in a study of cytotoxic CD8 clonotypes in ibrutinib-treated CLL. TCRdb's copy holds only in-frame clones and misses some; the assay was immunoSEQ multiplex PCR. Among hundreds of thousands of clones listed, 80% were seen once. This specimen was PBMCs, taken before ibrutinib treatment. The receptors stem from a human donor with chronic lymphocytic leukemia. The CDR3 runs from the conserved cysteine through the conserved F or W. The order of the fields is J gene, D gene, V gene, clone size, CDR3 DNA, CDR3 protein. The D gene is left open where the match is weak. Where a row states a size, it is once, few, many or the class of an expanded clone; other rows omit it.

TRBJ2-7 | NA | TRBV29-1 | NA | TGCAGCGTTCGAGCGCAGGGAAACTACGAGCAGTACTTC | CSVRAQGNYEQYF
TRBJ2-7 | NA | TRBV5-1 | few | TGCGCCAGCAGCCCTGGGTCGGTAGACCTCTCCTACGAGCAGTACTTC | CASSPGSVDLSYEQYF
TRBJ2-3 | NA | TRBV6-1 | NA | TGTGCCAGCAGGACTAAAGCGGGAAGGGGGGATACGCAGTATTTT | CASRTKAGRGDTQYF
TRBJ2-2 | TRBD1 | TRBV28 | NA | TGTGCCAGCAGTATCAGGGGGCGTCGAACCGGGGAGCTGTTTTTT | CASSIRGRRTGELFF
TRBJ2-1 | TRBD2 | TRBV15 | NA | TGTGCCACCAGCCGACTAGCGGACGGATACAATGAGCAGTTCTTC | CATSRLADGYNEQFF
TRBJ2-5 | TRBD2 | TRBV7-2 | once | TGTGCCAGCAGCTTAGAGGGGACTAGCGGGATCGGGGAGACCCAGTACTTC | CASSLEGTSGIGETQYF
TRBJ1-1 | NA | TRBV15 | NA | TGTGCCACCAGCAGTCCACATCGGGGCCTGAACACTGAAGCTTTCTTT | CATSSPHRGLNTEAFF
TRBJ1-2 | NA | TRBV30 | NA | TGTGCCTGGAGTGTATCAGGGTATGGCTACACCTTC | CAWSVSGYGYTF
TRBJ2-7 | TRBD2 | TRBV10-2 | NA | TGCGCCAGCAGTGATAGCGGGAGATCTTACGAGCAGTACTTC | CASSDSGRSYEQYF
TRBJ2-1 | NA | TRBV29-1 | NA | TGCAGCGTTGGGGGACACCCGAGCTCCTACAATGAGCAGTTCTTC | CSVGGHPSSYNEQFF
TRBJ2-7 | NA | TRBV7-9 | few | TGTGCCAGCAGCCACAGGATGGAAGCGATCGAGCAGTACTTC | CASSHRMEAIEQYF
TRBJ2-7 | NA | TRBV4-1 | NA | TGCGCCAGCAGCCTTATAACAGGGAAGGCCTACGAGCAGTACTTC | CASSLITGKAYEQYF
TRBJ1-4 | NA | TRBV7-8 | NA | TGTGCCAGCAGCTTTTGGACGCAAACTAATGAAAAACTGTTTTTT | CASSFWTQTNEKLFF
TRBJ1-1 | NA | TRBV29-1 | NA | TGCAGCGCCAAGGGGGGAGAGAAAGCTTTCTTT | CSAKGGEKAFF